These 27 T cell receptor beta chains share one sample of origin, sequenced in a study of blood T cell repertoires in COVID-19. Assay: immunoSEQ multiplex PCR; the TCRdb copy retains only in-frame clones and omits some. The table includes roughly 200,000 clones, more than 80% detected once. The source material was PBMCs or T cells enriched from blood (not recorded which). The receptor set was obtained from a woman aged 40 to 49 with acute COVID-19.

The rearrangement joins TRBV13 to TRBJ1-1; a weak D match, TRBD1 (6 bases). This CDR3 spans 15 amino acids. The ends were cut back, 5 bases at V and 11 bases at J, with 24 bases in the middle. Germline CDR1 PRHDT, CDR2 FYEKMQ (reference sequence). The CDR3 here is CASSNDRDTKTGAFF. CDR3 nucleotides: TGTGCCAGCAGCAATGACCGGGACACTAAGACTGGGGCTTTCTTT.

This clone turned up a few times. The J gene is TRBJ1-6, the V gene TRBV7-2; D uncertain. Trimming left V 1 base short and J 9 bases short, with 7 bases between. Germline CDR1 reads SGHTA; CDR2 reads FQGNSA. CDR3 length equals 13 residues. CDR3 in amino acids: CASSLDRFSPLHF. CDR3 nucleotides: TGTGCCAGCAGCTTAGATCGGTTTTCACCCCTCCACTTT.

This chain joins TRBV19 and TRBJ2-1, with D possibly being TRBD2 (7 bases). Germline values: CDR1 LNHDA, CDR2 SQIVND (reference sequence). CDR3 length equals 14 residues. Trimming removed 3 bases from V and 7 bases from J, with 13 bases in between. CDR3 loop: CASSIRGAENEQFF. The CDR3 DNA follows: TGTGCCAGTAGTATTCGGGGGGCGGAGAATGAGCAGTTCTTC.

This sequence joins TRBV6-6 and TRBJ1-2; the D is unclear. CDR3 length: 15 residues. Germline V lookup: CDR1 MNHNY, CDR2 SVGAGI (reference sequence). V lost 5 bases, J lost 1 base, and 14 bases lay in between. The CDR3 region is CASSPSTQSNYGYTF. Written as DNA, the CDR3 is TGTGCCAGCAGTCCTTCGACTCAGAGTAACTATGGCTACACCTTC.

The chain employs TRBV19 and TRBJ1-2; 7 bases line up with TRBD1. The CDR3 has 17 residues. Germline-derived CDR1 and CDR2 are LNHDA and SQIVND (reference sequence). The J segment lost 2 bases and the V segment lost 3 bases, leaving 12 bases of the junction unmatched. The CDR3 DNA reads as TGTGCCAGTAGTATCAACCTTCCCGGGACAGCAAACTATGGCTACACCTTC. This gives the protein CASSINLPGTANYGYTF. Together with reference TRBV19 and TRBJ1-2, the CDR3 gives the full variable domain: DGGITQSPKYLFRKEGQNVTLSCEQNLNHDAMYWYRQDPGQGLRLIYYSQIVNDFQKGDIAEGYSVSREKKESFPLTVTSAQKNPTAFYLCASSINLPGTANYGYTFGSGTRLTVV.

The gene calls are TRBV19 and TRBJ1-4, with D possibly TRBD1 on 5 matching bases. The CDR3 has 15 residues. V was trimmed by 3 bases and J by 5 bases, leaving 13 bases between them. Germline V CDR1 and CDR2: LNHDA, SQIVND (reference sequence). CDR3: CASSMARGRNEKLFF. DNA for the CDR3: TGTGCCAGTAGTATGGCCCGGGGGAGGAATGAAAAACTGTTTTTT.

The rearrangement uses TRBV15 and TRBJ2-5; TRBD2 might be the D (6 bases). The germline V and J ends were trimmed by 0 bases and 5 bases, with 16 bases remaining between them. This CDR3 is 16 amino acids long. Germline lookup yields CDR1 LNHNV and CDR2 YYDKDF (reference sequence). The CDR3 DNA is TGTGCCACCAGCAGAGATATTGTAGGGGCGGGGGAGACCCAGTACTTC. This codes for CATSRDIVGAGETQYF.

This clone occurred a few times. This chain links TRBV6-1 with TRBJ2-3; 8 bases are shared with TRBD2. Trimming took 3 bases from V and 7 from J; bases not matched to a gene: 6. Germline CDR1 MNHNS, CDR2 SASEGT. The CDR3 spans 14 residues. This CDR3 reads CASSDAGGPNTQYF. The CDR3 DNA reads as TGTGCCAGCAGTGATGCGGGGGGCCCTAATACGCAGTATTTT.

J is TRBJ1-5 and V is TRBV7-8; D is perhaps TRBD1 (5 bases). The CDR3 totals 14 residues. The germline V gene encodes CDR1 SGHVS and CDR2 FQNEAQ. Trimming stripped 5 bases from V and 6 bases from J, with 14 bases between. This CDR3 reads CASSAAGGGQPQHF. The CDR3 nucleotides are TGTGCCAGCAGCGCGGCGGGGGGGGGTCAGCCCCAGCATTTT.

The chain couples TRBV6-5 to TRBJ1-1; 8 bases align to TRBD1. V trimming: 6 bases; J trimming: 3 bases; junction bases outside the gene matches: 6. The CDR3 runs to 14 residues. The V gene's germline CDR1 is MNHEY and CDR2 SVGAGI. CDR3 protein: CASSRTGSYTEAFF. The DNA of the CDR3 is TGTGCCAGCAGCCGGACAGGGAGTTACACTGAAGCTTTCTTT.

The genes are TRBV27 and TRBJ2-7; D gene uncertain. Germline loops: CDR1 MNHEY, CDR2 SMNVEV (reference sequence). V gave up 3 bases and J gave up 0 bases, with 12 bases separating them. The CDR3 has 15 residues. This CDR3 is CASSLGHASSYEQYF. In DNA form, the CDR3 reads TGTGCCAGCAGTTTGGGCCACGCGAGCTCCTACGAGCAGTACTTC.

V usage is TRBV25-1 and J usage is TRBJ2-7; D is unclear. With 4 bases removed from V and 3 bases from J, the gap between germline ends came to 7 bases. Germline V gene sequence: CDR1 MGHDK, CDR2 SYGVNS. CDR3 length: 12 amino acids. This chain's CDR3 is CASSVSGYEQYF. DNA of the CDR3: TGTGCCAGCAGTGTGTCAGGCTACGAGCAGTACTTC.

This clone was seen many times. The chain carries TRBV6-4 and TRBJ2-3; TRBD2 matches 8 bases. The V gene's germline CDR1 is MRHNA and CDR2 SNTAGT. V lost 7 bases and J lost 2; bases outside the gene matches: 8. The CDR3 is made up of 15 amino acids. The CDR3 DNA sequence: TGTGCCAGCACCGTGTCGGGGGGGGCCACAGATACGCAGTATTTT. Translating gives CASTVSGGATDTQYF.

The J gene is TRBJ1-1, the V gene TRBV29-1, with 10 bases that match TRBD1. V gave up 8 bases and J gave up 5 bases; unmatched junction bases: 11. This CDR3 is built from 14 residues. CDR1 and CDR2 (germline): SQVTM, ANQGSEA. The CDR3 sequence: CSFRDRGSRTEAFF. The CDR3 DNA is TGCAGCTTCCGGGACAGGGGAAGTCGGACTGAAGCTTTCTTT.

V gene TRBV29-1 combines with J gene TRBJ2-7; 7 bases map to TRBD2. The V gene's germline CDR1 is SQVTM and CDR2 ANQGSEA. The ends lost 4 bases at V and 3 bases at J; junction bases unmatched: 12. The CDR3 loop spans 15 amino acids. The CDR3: CSVVFSGRGVYEQYF. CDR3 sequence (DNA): TGCAGCGTTGTTTTTAGCGGGCGGGGTGTCTACGAGCAGTACTTC.

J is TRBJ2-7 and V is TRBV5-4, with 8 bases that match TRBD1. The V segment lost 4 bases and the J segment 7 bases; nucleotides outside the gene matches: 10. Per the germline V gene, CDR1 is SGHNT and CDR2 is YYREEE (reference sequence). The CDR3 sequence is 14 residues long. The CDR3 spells CASSPPDRVGEQYF. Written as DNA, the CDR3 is TGTGCCAGCAGCCCCCCGGACAGGGTAGGGGAGCAGTACTTC.

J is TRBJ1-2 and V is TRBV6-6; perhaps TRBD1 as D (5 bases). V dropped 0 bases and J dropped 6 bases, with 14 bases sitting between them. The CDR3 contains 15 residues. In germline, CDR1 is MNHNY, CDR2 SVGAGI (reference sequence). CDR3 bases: TGTGCCAGCAGTTACTCGGGTCCGCAGGGTGATGGCTACACCTTC. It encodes CASSYSGPQGDGYTF.

The CDR3 region is CASSYLAGNTDTQYF. The CDR3, as DNA: TGTGCCAGCAGTTACTTAGCGGGGAACACAGATACGCAGTATTTT. The chain is built from TRBV6-5 and TRBJ2-3; TRBD2 matches at 8 bases. CDR1 is MNHEY and CDR2 is SVGAGI in the germline V gene. The CDR3 loop spans 15 amino acids. J gave up 2 bases and V 1 base, and 2 bases lay outside the gene matches.

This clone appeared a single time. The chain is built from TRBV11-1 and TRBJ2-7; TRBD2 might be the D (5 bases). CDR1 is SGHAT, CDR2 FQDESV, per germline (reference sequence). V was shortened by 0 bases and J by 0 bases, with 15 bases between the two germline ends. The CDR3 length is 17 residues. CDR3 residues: CASSLAKWGDSSYEQYF. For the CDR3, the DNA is TGTGCCAGCAGCTTAGCGAAATGGGGAGATAGCTCCTACGAGCAGTACTTC.

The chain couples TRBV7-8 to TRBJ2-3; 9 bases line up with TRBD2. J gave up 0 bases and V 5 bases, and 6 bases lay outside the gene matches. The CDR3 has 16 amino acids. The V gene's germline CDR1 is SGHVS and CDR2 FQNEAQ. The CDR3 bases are TGTGCCAGCAGCCCCCTAGCGGGAATAAGCACAGATACGCAGTATTTT. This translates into CASSPLAGISTDTQYF.

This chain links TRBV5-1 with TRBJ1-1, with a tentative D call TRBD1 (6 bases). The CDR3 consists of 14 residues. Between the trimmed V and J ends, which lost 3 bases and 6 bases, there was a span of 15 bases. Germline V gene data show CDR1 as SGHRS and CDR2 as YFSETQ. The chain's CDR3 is CASSSGQLLSEAFF. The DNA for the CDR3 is TGCGCCAGCAGCTCCGGACAGCTTCTCTCTGAAGCTTTCTTT. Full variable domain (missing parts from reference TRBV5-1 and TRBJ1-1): KAGVTQTPRYLIKTRGQQVTLSCSPISGHRSVSWYQQTPGQGLQFLFEYFSETQRNKGNFPGRFSGRQFSNSRSEMNVSTLELGDSALYLCASSSGQLLSEAFFGQGTRLTVV.

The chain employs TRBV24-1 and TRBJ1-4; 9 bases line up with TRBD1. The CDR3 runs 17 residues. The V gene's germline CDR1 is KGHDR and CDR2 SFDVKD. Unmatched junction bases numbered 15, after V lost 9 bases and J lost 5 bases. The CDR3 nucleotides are TGTGCCACCGGGACAGGGAAGTTTCGTTTGAAAAATGAAAAACTGTTTTTT. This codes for CATGTGKFRLKNEKLFF.

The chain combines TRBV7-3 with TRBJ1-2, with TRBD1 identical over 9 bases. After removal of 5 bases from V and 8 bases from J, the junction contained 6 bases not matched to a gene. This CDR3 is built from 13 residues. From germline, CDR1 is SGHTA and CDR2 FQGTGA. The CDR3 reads CASSAGTGYGYTF. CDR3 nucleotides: TGTGCCAGCAGCGCGGGGACAGGGTACGGCTACACCTTC.

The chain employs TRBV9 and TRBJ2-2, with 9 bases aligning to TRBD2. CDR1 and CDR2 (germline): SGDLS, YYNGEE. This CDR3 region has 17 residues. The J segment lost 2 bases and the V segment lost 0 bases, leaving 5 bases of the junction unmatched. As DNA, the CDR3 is TGTGCCAGCAGCGTAGGGGCGGGGGGGACCAACACCGGGGAGCTGTTTTTT. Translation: CASSVGAGGTNTGELFF.

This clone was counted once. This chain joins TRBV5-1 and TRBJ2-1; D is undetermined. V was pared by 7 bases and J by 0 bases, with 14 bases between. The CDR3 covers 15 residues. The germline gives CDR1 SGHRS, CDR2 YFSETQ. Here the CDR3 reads CASGPTVSSYNEQFF. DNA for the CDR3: TGCGCCAGCGGGCCCACAGTGAGCTCCTACAATGAGCAGTTCTTC.

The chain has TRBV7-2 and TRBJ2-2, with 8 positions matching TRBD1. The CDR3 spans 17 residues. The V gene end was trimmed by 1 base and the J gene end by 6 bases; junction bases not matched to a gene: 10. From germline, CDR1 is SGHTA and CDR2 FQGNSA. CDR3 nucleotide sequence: TGTGCCAGCAGCTTAGGATCAGGGGGCAGGTGGGCCGGGGAGCTGTTTTTT. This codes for CASSLGSGGRWAGELFF.

In nucleotides, the CDR3 is TGTGCCAGCAGACTTTCGACAGGGGCAAATGAAAAACTGTTTTTT. Translation: CASRLSTGANEKLFF. The genes are TRBV6-5 and TRBJ1-4; 8 bases are a match to TRBD1. The CDR3 length is 15 residues. Germline V gives CDR1 MNHEY, CDR2 SVGAGI. V was pared by 6 bases and J by 5 bases, with 8 bases of the junction left unmatched.